This TCR beta chain was retrieved from a study of cytomegalovirus exposure and HLA in healthy donors. Study-level background: About 85 million unique TCR sequences came from HLA-typed donors in an early release. Study-wide results and caveats: In most subjects, TCR beta sequences reportedly gave accurate predictions of HLA-A and HLA-B alleles.

Remarks on this clone: Its antigen is currently unknown.

13 Jbeta primers and 60 Vbeta primers were used for the PCR. Sequencing used immunoSEQ multiplex PCR; TCRdb keeps in-frame clones, though not all of them. This sample has approximately 160,000 clones, with 82% found just once. Sequenced: PBMCs. This TCR derives from a girl aged 10 to 17 in good health and CMV-seropositive.

CDR3 loop: CASSFRQPKPDGYTF. In DNA, the CDR3 is TGTGCCAGCAGTTTTCGACAGCCCAAACCTGATGGCTACACCTTC. The chain recombines TRBV27 with TRBJ1-2, with D possibly being TRBD1 (5 bases). CDR3 size: 15 residues. V lost 3 bases to trimming and J lost 6 bases, with 17 bases between them. The germline CDR1 and CDR2 sequences are MNHEY and SMNVEV (reference sequence).